The entry that follows covers one T cell receptor (beta chain) sequence. This CDR3 is 18 amino acids long. Germline V gives CDR1 LGHNA, CDR2 YNFKEQ. The source of the sample is a study of monozygotic twins with inflammatory bowel disease. Total RNA amounting to about 3,700 ng went into each TCR library. Across eight separate reactions for each sample, cDNA was made. From its re-call of the 5' RACE reads, TCRdb lists each CDR3 protein once, without DNA. The sample includes approximately 160,000 distinct CDR3 sequences. The authors drew around 2.7 ml of blood from each donor. This sequence was found in a human donor with ulcerative colitis or Crohn's disease, or a healthy co-twin of an affected twin (not recorded which). Sequencing was done on a sample of blood. The V and J genes are TRBV4-2 and TRBJ2-5; lacking DNA, the TRBD1 call made by TCRdb goes unchecked. The CDR3 loop reads CASSQDLSGGQAQETQYF.